This TCR beta chain was found in a study of technical replicates of blood from a handful of donors. Using immunoSEQ multiplex PCR, the repertoire was profiled, and TCRdb retains in-frame clones only, with some absent. The data show some 70,000 clones, around 94% seen once. The V and J ends lost 0 bases and 6 bases respectively, with 14 bases between them. Germline assignment: CDR1 SGDLS and CDR2 YYNGEE. This CDR3 is 15 amino acids long. This receptor was identified in a human donor in good health. The chain links TRBV9 to TRBJ2-3; D is undetermined. What was sequenced was T cells isolated from PBMCs. The CDR3, as DNA: TGTGCCAGCAGCGTAGCTACCCCGGCCGGGGATACGCAGTATTTT. This gives the protein CASSVATPAGDTQYF.